The clone carrying this TCR beta chain was found a few times. Its matching antigen is unknown. The record originates from a study of T-cell reconstitution after alpha-beta-depleted transplantation in children. The TCRbeta library incorporated unique molecular identifiers. Each CDR3 protein is one row after TCRdb ran MiXCR on the PCR reads. The sample carries around 670,000 distinct CDR3 sequences, around 14% recorded once. Study-level results: Diversity and T-cell counts at one year after transplant derived mostly from new T cells.

V gave up 7 bases and J gave up 8 bases, with 15 bases separating them. This CDR3 region has 13 residues. The clonotype comes from a girl aged 2-10 years with congenital amegakaryocytic thrombocytopenia, due to receive a stem cell transplant. The sequences come from PBMCs, collected before TCRalphabeta/CD19-depleted stem cell transplant. The chain couples TRBV12-3 or TRBV12-4 to TRBJ2-1; the D is unclear. The CDR3 protein is CASTPPRLYEQFF. CDR3 sequence (DNA): TGTGCCAGCACCCCACCGAGGTTGTATGAGCAGTTCTTC.